The subject of this entry is one T cell receptor beta chain. Other DNA sequences in this specimen translate into the identical CDR3. The data stem from a study of blood T cell repertoires in COVID-19. This CDR3 spans 12 amino acids. V shed 5 bases and J shed 3 bases, with 4 bases lying between them. Germline CDR1 is SGHTA and CDR2 is FQGNSA. Libraries were prepared by immunoSEQ multiplex PCR; TCRdb keeps only in-frame clonotypes and omits some of them. In the table there are 250,000 to 400,000 clones, 89% of which are singletons. The material sequenced was PBMCs or T cells enriched from blood (not recorded which). The receptor was isolated from a man aged 55 to 70 who had recovered from COVID-19. J is TRBJ2-2 and V is TRBV7-2; D unclear. CDR3 nucleotide sequence: TGTGCCAGCAGCCCAGACACCGGGGAGCTGTTTTTT. Translated: CASSPDTGELFF.